These 21 T cell receptor delta chains originate from one sample sequenced in a study of Vδ1+ human thymocytes. Whole-study results and caveats: In the thymus, TRG and TRD repertoires looked highly polyclonal with Gaussian CDR3 lengths.

Sequences come from RNA converted to cDNA by reverse transcription. CDR3 amplicons came from multiplex PCR with pooled V-gene forward and constant-region reverse primers. TCRdb re-analyzed the multiplex PCR reads via CATT. The sample consists of more than 50,000 delta-chain clones, 15% to 20% of them appearing once. These TCRs are of unknown antigen specificity. Sequencing was performed on Vdelta1+ gamma-delta thymocytes from the thymus. The subset was: FACS-sorted CD3+ TCRalphabeta- TCRVdelta1+ TCRVdelta2- thymocytes. Receptors were obtained from a boy in the first two years of life who had congenital heart surgery.

This clone has only a few counts. The genes are TRDV1 and TRDJ1, with 9 bases aligning to TRDD3. Germline-derived CDR1 and CDR2 are TSWWSYY and QGS. This CDR3 is 17 amino acids long. V shed 2 bases, J shed 2 bases, and the junction held 9 bases outside the gene matches. DNA of the CDR3: TGTGCTCTTGGGGAAGGATCCACGGGGGATACAACCGATAAACTCATCTTT. Its translation is CALGEGSTGDTTDKLIF.

As regards this clone: A much larger clone lies one base from this, so it may be a read error. The same CDR3 arises from other DNA sequences in this sample as well. The gene calls are TRDV2 and TRDJ1; maybe TRDD3 (5 bases). The germline CDR1 and CDR2 sequences are GEAIGNYY and EKD. This CDR3 is 16 amino acids long. V was trimmed by 0 bases and J by 0 bases, leaving 13 bases between them. The CDR3 reads CACDTVPGSYTDKLIF. The CDR3 DNA reads TGTGCCTGTGACACCGTGCCTGGGTCCTACACCGATAAACTCATCTTT.

The chain carries TRDV1 and TRDJ1, with a possible D match to TRDD3 (5 bases). Deletions cut 5 bases from V and 1 base from J, with 26 bases between. The CDR3 covers 19 residues. Germline values: CDR1 TSWWSYY, CDR2 QGS. CDR3: CALGPLGMESDGCTDKLIF. The CDR3 region has the DNA TGTGCTCTTGGGCCCCTAGGGATGGAGAGTGACGGGTGCACCGATAAACTCATCTTT.

The J gene is TRDJ1, the V gene TRDV1; D not resolved. The germline V and J ends were trimmed by 4 bases and 0 bases, with 15 bases remaining between them. Per the germline V gene, CDR1 is TSWWSYY and CDR2 is QGS. The CDR3 is 16 residues long. The CDR3 DNA reads TGTGCTCTTGGGGGCCAGTGCAGGGGTTACACCGATAAACTCATCTTT. Translating gives CALGGQCRGYTDKLIF.

This clone was detected a few times. The chain joins TRDV1 to TRDJ1; D is perhaps TRDD2 or TRDD3 (6 bases each). Trimming took off 2 bases at V and 0 bases at J, with 31 bases between the two ends. This CDR3 has 22 residues. Germline assignment: CDR1 TSWWSYY and CDR2 QGS. The CDR3 spells CALGEMSYPIPGFWGYTDKLIF. The CDR3 nucleotides are TGTGCTCTTGGGGAAATGTCCTACCCCATACCCGGGTTTTGGGGGTACACCGATAAACTCATCTTT.

The chain couples TRDV1 to TRDJ1, with D perhaps matching TRDD3 (5 bases). CDR1 is TSWWSYY, CDR2 QGS, per germline. The CDR3 consists of 16 residues. The germline V and J ends were trimmed by 0 bases and 0 bases, with 11 bases remaining between them. CDR3 nucleotide sequence: TGTGCTCTTGGGGAACTCCCGGGGGCACACACCGATAAACTCATCTTT. Its protein product is CALGELPGAHTDKLIF.

This clone was detected a few times. The V gene is TRDV1, the J gene TRDJ1, with a tentative D call TRDD2 (6 bases). Germline-derived CDR1 and CDR2 are TSWWSYY and QGS. Trimming shortened V by 2 bases and J by 2 bases, and 15 bases separated the two germline ends. CDR3 length: 16 amino acids. The CDR3 spells CALGEILRMETDKLIF. CDR3 coding DNA: TGTGCTCTTGGGGAAATCCTACGTATGGAGACCGATAAACTCATCTTT.

This clone was detected only a few times. A read error may account for a junction end that differs from germline. The chain couples TRDV1 to TRDJ1; TRDD3 matches 9 bases. Germline loops: CDR1 TSWWSYY, CDR2 QGS. The CDR3 covers 19 residues. DNA of the CDR3: TGTGCTCTCGGGGCTTCCTCTGGGGGATTCTCTCCGTACACCGATAAACTCATCTTT. Amino acid sequence: CALGASSGGFSPYTDKLIF.

The chain employs TRDV1 and TRDJ1, with 12 bases lining up with TRDD3. Germline V gene sequence: CDR1 TSWWSYY, CDR2 QGS. This CDR3 is 20 amino acids long. With 1 base clipped from V and 0 bases from J, the junction kept 12 bases outside the gene matches. CDR3 loop: CALGEQVLPWGIRYTDKLIF. Written as DNA, the CDR3 is TGTGCTCTTGGGGAACAGGTACTCCCCTGGGGGATACGGTACACCGATAAACTCATCTTT.

This clone was counted between two and nine times. The chain employs TRDV1 and TRDJ1; tentatively, D is TRDD2 or TRDD3 (8 bases each). V was clipped by 4 bases and J by 3 bases, with 36 bases between them. The CDR3 runs 22 residues. In germline, CDR1 is TSWWSYY, CDR2 QGS. CDR3 loop: CALGAPYPASYSGGRVADKLIF. The CDR3 DNA is TGTGCTCTTGGGGCCCCCTATCCGGCTTCCTACTCTGGGGGAAGGGTGGCCGATAAACTCATCTTT.

This chain joins TRDV1 and TRDJ1; TRDD3 aligns across 8 bases. Trimming cost V 0 bases and J 0 bases; bases outside gene matches: 12. Germline V gene data show CDR1 as TSWWSYY and CDR2 as QGS. This CDR3 has 19 amino acids. The CDR3 DNA sequence: TGTGCTCTTGGGGAACTCCCTACTGGGGGTCCCCTGTACACCGATAAACTCATCTTT. Translation gives CALGELPTGGPLYTDKLIF.

This rearrangement joins TRDV1 to TRDJ1; TRDD3 agrees at 13 bases. V was clipped by 0 bases and J by 1 base; unmatched bases: 8. The CDR3 sequence is 19 residues long. Germline CDR1 reads TSWWSYY; CDR2 reads QGS. CDR3: CALGELGYWGIRSTDKLIF. CDR3 DNA: TGTGCTCTTGGGGAACTGGGCTACTGGGGGATACGGTCCACCGATAAACTCATCTTT.

This clone turned up a few times. J is TRDJ1 and V is TRDV1; TRDD3 agrees at 11 bases. The CDR3 spans 20 residues. Per germline, CDR1 TSWWSYY and CDR2 QGS. The junction had 19 bases not matched to a gene; V was cut back by 5 bases and J by 2 bases. CDR3 amino acids: CALGSPTGVLGDKVTDKLIF. CDR3 in DNA: TGTGCTCTTGGGTCCCCGACGGGGGTACTGGGGGATAAGGTTACCGATAAACTCATCTTT.

The chain is built from TRDV1 and TRDJ1; 8 nucleotides line up with TRDD3. V lost 2 bases to trimming and J lost 6 bases; unmatched junction nucleotides: 17. The germline gives CDR1 TSWWSYY, CDR2 QGS. The CDR3 extends over 18 amino acids. The CDR3 spells CALGESVGPSGGLYKLIF. In DNA form, the CDR3 reads TGTGCTCTTGGGGAATCGGTCGGGCCGTCTGGGGGACTCTATAAACTCATCTTT.

As to this clone: The sample has other DNA sequences that encode this CDR3 too. This chain connects TRDV1 to TRDJ1; D remains ambiguous. The CDR3 spans 14 residues. V shed 3 bases and J shed 0 bases, with 8 bases lying between them. Germline loops: CDR1 TSWWSYY, CDR2 QGS. Here the CDR3 reads CALGDPTYTDKLIF. The CDR3 bases are TGTGCTCTTGGGGACCCAACCTACACCGATAAACTCATCTTT.

The rearrangement uses TRDV1 and TRDJ1, with TRDD3 identical over 7 bases. Germline V gene data show CDR1 as TSWWSYY and CDR2 as QGS. Germline trimming cut 4 bases from V and 0 bases from J; bases unmatched to any gene: 8. There are 16 residues in the CDR3. The DNA for the CDR3 is TGTGCTCTTGGGGCCAGAACTGGGGTGTACACCGATAAACTCATCTTT. Translated: CALGARTGVYTDKLIF.

This clone was observed a few times. The genes are TRDV1 and TRDJ1, with 9 positions matching TRDD3. V lost 8 bases to trimming and J lost 3 bases; unmatched junction nucleotides: 16. The CDR3 has 17 residues. Germline loops: CDR1 TSWWSYY, CDR2 QGS. The CDR3 nucleotides read TGTGCTCTTACCCACTACCGGGGGATACTGGGTCCCGATAAACTCATCTTT. Encoded protein: CALTHYRGILGPDKLIF.

The chain carries TRDV1 and TRDJ1; 10 bases fit TRDD3. Unmatched junction bases numbered 28, after V lost 2 bases and J lost 10 bases. The germline gives CDR1 TSWWSYY, CDR2 QGS. This CDR3 has 21 residues. In nucleotides, the CDR3 is TGTGCTCTTGGGGAATGCCCCACTAAGGAGAGGCTACTGGGGGATCGGAGCGGACTCATCTTT. Protein: CALGECPTKERLLGDRSGLIF.

J is TRDJ1 and V is TRDV1; 10 bases map to TRDD3. The junction had 12 bases not matched to a gene; V was cut back by 6 bases and J by 8 bases. Germline CDR1 reads TSWWSYY; CDR2 reads QGS. The CDR3 runs to 15 residues. CDR3 bases: TGTGCTCTTGGAACGAAGTGGGGGATACCCGGAAAACTCATCTTT. Translating gives CALGTKWGIPGKLIF.

In its sample, this clone was seen a few times. V usage is TRDV1 and J usage is TRDJ1; TRDD2 agrees at 8 bases. From germline, CDR1 is TSWWSYY and CDR2 QGS. The CDR3 spans 19 residues. V was pared by 4 bases and J by 1 base, with 17 bases of the junction left unmatched. The CDR3 protein is CALGGLLPTGPGTTDKLIF. DNA for the CDR3: TGTGCTCTTGGGGGATTACTTCCTACCGGTCCGGGGACCACCGATAAACTCATCTTT.

This clone has a handful of counts. The chain recombines TRDV1 with TRDJ1; D is possibly TRDD2 (5 bases). In germline, CDR1 is TSWWSYY, CDR2 QGS. V was cut by 5 bases and J by 1 base, with 17 bases left in between. The CDR3 extends over 16 amino acids. The CDR3: CALGPRLLRSTDKLIF. The CDR3 DNA sequence: TGTGCTCTTGGGCCACGCCTACTGCGGAGCACCGATAAACTCATCTTT.